The sequence of this T cell receptor beta chain was determined in a study of T cells after yellow fever vaccination. About the research overall: Any fraction with a low cell number was prepared using SMART-Seq v4 Ultra Low Input.

This clonotype came up many times. This CDR3 has 16 residues. CDR1 and CDR2 from the germline V gene are MNHEY and SMNVEV (reference sequence). V dropped 0 bases and J dropped 0 bases, with 10 bases sitting between them. TCRdb called the 5' RACE reads again in MiXCR, with one record for every CDR3 protein. The table includes a few hundred thousand distinct CDR3 sequences, around 12% detected once. The chain couples TRBV27 to TRBJ2-3; D call uncertain. The sample consisted of CD4+ T cells sorted from PBMCs, taken 15 days after the yellow fever booster vaccination. The clonotype comes from a man aged 18-30 years who received the YFV17D yellow fever vaccine. CDR3 region: CASSLSYGSSTDTQYF. The CDR3 DNA reads as TGTGCCAGCAGTTTATCTTACGGGTCTAGCACAGATACGCAGTATTTT.